Listed here are 16 T cell receptor beta chains from one sample, sequenced in a study of shared clonotypes between healthy human individuals. Sequencing used immunoSEQ multiplex PCR; TCRdb keeps in-frame clones, though not all of them. The sample lists over a million clones, roughly 96% occurring once. The sample was naive CD4+ T cells sorted from blood. Subset given: CD45RA+ positively selected. The receptors derive from a young man in good health.

Concerning this clone itself: This sample includes further DNA sequences coding for the same CDR3. The CDR3 nucleotides read TGTGCCAGCAGTTTGGAGACCGGGGAGCTGTTTTTT. Translating gives CASSLETGELFF. The V and J genes are TRBV28 and TRBJ2-2, with D unresolved. Germline V gives CDR1 MDHEN, CDR2 SYDVKM. V lost 3 bases, J lost 5 bases, and 4 bases lay in between. The CDR3 has 12 amino acids.

The rearrangement uses TRBV5-1 and TRBJ2-7; the match to TRBD2 covers 13 bases. After removal of 4 bases from V and 5 bases from J, the junction contained 9 bases not matched to a gene. The CDR3 runs to 16 residues. The germline V gene has CDR1 SGHRS and CDR2 YFSETQ. DNA of the CDR3: TGCGCCAGCAGCGCCATGGGACTAGCGGGACGGGACGAGCAGTACTTC. Translated, it gives CASSAMGLAGRDEQYF.

The chain carries TRBV19 and TRBJ2-1; tentative D call: TRBD2 (5 bases). This CDR3 has 18 residues. In germline, CDR1 is LNHDA, CDR2 SQIVND (reference sequence). V lost 2 bases and J lost 5, with 22 bases in between. The CDR3 DNA follows: TGTGCCAGTAGTATATTGAGGGTCGCCGCCCCTCTGGACAATGAGCAGTTCTTC. Protein product: CASSILRVAAPLDNEQFF. Using reference TRBV19 and TRBJ2-1 for the parts outside the CDR3, the full variable domain is DGGITQSPKYLFRKEGQNVTLSCEQNLNHDAMYWYRQDPGQGLRLIYYSQIVNDFQKGDIAEGYSVSREKKESFPLTVTSAQKNPTAFYLCASSILRVAAPLDNEQFFGPGTRLTVL.

In DNA form, the CDR3 reads TGTGCCAGCAGTACCCCAGGGGACGGGGCCAACGTCCTGACTTTC. As protein: CASSTPGDGANVLTF. This chain uses TRBV28 with TRBJ2-6; a possible D gene is TRBD1 (6 bases). Germline CDR1 and CDR2: MDHEN and SYDVKM. Trimming removed 5 bases from V and 4 bases from J, with 12 bases in between. The CDR3 contains 15 residues.

This clone was counted once. V gene TRBV5-4 combines with J gene TRBJ1-4; TRBD1 matches at 8 bases. CDR1 is SGHNT, CDR2 YYREEE, per germline (reference sequence). Trimming at V came to 6 bases and at J to 4 bases, leaving 8 bases not matched to a gene. This CDR3 comprises 15 residues. In nucleotides, the CDR3 is TGTGCCAGCAAGATTGGACAGGGTGATAATGAAAAACTGTTTTTT. This codes for CASKIGQGDNEKLFF.

This chain uses TRBV15 with TRBJ1-1; D unresolved. The CDR3 is 13 amino acids. Germline-derived CDR1 and CDR2 are LNHNV and YYDKDF (reference sequence). V shed 4 bases and J shed 1 base, with 7 bases lying between them. This chain's CDR3 is CATSTSANTEAFF. CDR3 sequence (DNA): TGTGCCACCAGCACGTCAGCGAACACTGAAGCTTTCTTT.

The chain links TRBV5-6 to TRBJ1-5; D might be TRBD1 (5 bases). CDR1 is SGHDT and CDR2 is YYEEEE in the germline V gene. Deletions cut 2 bases from V and 1 base from J, with 10 bases between. The CDR3 sequence is 15 residues long. CDR3 protein: CASSLAGLSNQPQHF. In DNA form, the CDR3 reads TGTGCCAGCAGCTTAGCGGGACTGAGCAATCAGCCCCAGCATTTT.

Concerning this clone itself: Other DNA sequences in the same sample also yield this CDR3. The rearrangement joins TRBV7-6 to TRBJ2-3, with D perhaps matching TRBD1 (6 bases). Per the germline V gene, CDR1 is SGHVS and CDR2 is FNYEAQ. The V gene lost 1 base and the J gene lost 1 base, with 6 bases spanning the gap. The CDR3 extends over 14 amino acids. The CDR3 region is CASSLGTGTDTQYF. The CDR3 nucleotides read TGTGCCAGCAGCTTAGGGACAGGCACAGATACGCAGTATTTT.

The genes are TRBV18 and TRBJ1-1; maybe TRBD1 (5 bases). V lost 1 base to trimming and J lost 4 bases, with 10 bases between them. The CDR3 sequence is 14 residues long. Germline-derived CDR1 and CDR2 are KGHSH and LQKENI. CDR3 sequence (DNA): TGTGCCAGCTCACCACTCGGGGCGGTCACTGAAGCTTTCTTT. Its protein product is CASSPLGAVTEAFF.

Remarks on this clone: Different DNA sequences within this sample yield the same CDR3. The chain uses TRBV5-4 and TRBJ2-7, with 7 bases matching TRBD1. The germline V gene encodes CDR1 SGHNT and CDR2 YYREEE (reference sequence). The CDR3 extends over 13 amino acids. V lost 5 bases to trimming and J lost 2 bases; unmatched junction nucleotides: 4. CDR3 protein: CASSLDRTYEQYF. CDR3 DNA sequence: TGTGCCAGCAGTCTGGACAGGACCTACGAGCAGTACTTC.

The chain carries TRBV10-3 and TRBJ1-1; D gene unclear. This CDR3 has 14 residues. Germline CDR1 is ENHRY and CDR2 is SYGVKD. With 3 bases removed from V and 3 bases from J, the gap between germline ends came to 11 bases. The CDR3 sequence: CAISDSLRDTEAFF. The CDR3 bases are TGTGCCATCAGTGACAGCCTTCGGGACACTGAAGCTTTCTTT.

The V and J genes are TRBV5-4 and TRBJ2-6, with a tentative D call TRBD2 (5 bases). Trimming took off 1 base at V and 6 bases at J, with 11 bases between the two ends. The CDR3 contains 15 residues. Germline V lookup: CDR1 SGHNT, CDR2 YYREEE (reference sequence). CDR3 DNA sequence: TGTGCCAGCAGCTTGAAAGCGGTCGAGGCCAACGTCCTGACTTTC. Its protein product is CASSLKAVEANVLTF.

J is TRBJ2-1 and V is TRBV5-1; D perhaps matches TRBD2 (6 bases). V was clipped by 2 bases and J by 2 bases, with 11 bases between them. Germline V lookup: CDR1 SGHRS, CDR2 YFSETQ. The length of the CDR3 is 15 residues. The CDR3 is CASSFGGGPYNEQFF. The CDR3 DNA reads TGCGCCAGCAGCTTTGGGGGAGGCCCCTACAATGAGCAGTTCTTC.

The chain recombines TRBV6-4 with TRBJ1-2; D possibly corresponds to TRBD1 (5 bases). The CDR3 has 14 residues. CDR1 is MRHNA and CDR2 is SNTAGT in the germline V gene. Trimming took 4 bases from V and 7 from J, leaving 16 bases between them. CDR3 residues: CASSATGPLGGYTF. CDR3 coding DNA: TGTGCCAGCAGTGCTACAGGTCCCCTGGGTGGCTACACCTTC.

The chain uses TRBV25-1 and TRBJ1-5; 8 bases agree with TRBD1. In germline, CDR1 is MGHDK, CDR2 SYGVNS. CDR3 length equals 13 residues. V trimming: 5 bases; J trimming: 4 bases; junction bases outside the gene matches: 1. CDR3 loop: CASSTGGNQPQHF. In DNA form, the CDR3 reads TGTGCCAGCAGTACAGGGGGTAATCAGCCCCAGCATTTT.

CDR3 DNA sequence: TGCGCCAGCAGCTTCACCGGGACAGCGGGGTATAGTACTGAAGCTTTCTTT. It is translated as CASSFTGTAGYSTEAFF. The chain is built from TRBV5-1 and TRBJ1-1; 7 bases are a match to TRBD1. V dropped 2 bases and J dropped 5; count of bases not matched to a gene: 15. The CDR3 sequence is 17 residues long. Germline V gives CDR1 SGHRS, CDR2 YFSETQ.